This T cell receptor beta chain was recovered during a study of T-cell reconstitution after alpha-beta-depleted transplantation in children. A TCRbeta library incorporating unique molecular identifiers was prepared. TCRdb redid the calling of the PCR reads with MiXCR, one entry per CDR3 protein. The sample consists of hundreds of thousands of distinct CDR3 sequences, around 16% of them appearing once. V lost 1 base to trimming and J lost 10 bases, with 15 bases between them. This CDR3 is built from 14 residues. Germline V CDR1 and CDR2: LGHNA, YSLEER. In this sample, this clonotype turned up many times.

The sample in question was PBMCs from the stem cell graft donor, obtained from the stem cell graft. The rearrangement uses TRBV4-3 and TRBJ2-3; D remains ambiguous. The source is a human donor who donated a stem cell graft to a child with acute myeloid leukemia. The DNA for the CDR3 is TGCGCCAGCAGCCAAGCTCCCCTCCCGCCGGCGCAGTATTTT. Its protein product is CASSQAPLPPAQYF.